One sample yielded the 17 T cell receptor beta chains listed below, sequenced in a study of a mutant IDH1 vaccine in newly diagnosed glioma. Regarding time point: week 47, end of study. Each vaccine dose was 300 ug of mutant IDH1 20-mer peptide, with topical imiquimod. Profiled with immunoSEQ multiplex PCR; TCRdb holds only in-frame clones, not every one. The sample consists of some 57,000 clones, around three quarters of them appearing once. Antigen specificity for these receptors is unknown. Sequences were derived from PBMCs, sampled from a glioma patient whose treatment included an IDH1 peptide vaccine. The receptors were sampled from a woman between 40 and 50 years old with glioma. Some clones in this sample may be carry-over from other donors' samples.

CDR3 sequence reads: CASSLYRSETEAFF. The CDR3, as DNA: TGTGCCAGCAGTTTATACCGGTCGGAAACTGAAGCTTTCTTT. The genes are TRBV27 and TRBJ1-1; no clear D. Germline V gene lookup returns CDR1 MNHEY and CDR2 SMNVEV (reference sequence). There are 14 residues in the CDR3. Trimming cost V 1 base and J 5 bases, with 11 bases left between them.

V and J are TRBV4-2 and TRBJ1-3; 12 bases fit TRBD1. The J segment lost 0 bases and the V segment lost 4 bases, leaving 13 bases of the junction unmatched. In germline, CDR1 is LGHNA, CDR2 YNFKEQ. This CDR3 contains 20 residues. The CDR3 coding sequence is TGTGCCAGCAGCCTCCGCACGGGACAGGGGGCCGACCGCTCTGGAAACACCATATATTTT. Its translation: CASSLRTGQGADRSGNTIYF.

This rearrangement joins TRBV5-1 to TRBJ2-3; TRBD1 might be the D (6 bases). Trimming removed 2 bases at V and 5 bases at J, with 12 bases between. The CDR3 covers 14 residues. The germline V gene has CDR1 SGHRS and CDR2 YFSETQ. CDR3 bases: TGCGCCAGCAGCTTTGGTGGGGGCCGAGATACGCAGTATTTT. Its protein product is CASSFGGGRDTQYF.

V usage is TRBV19 and J usage is TRBJ1-1; TRBD1 might be the D (6 bases). This CDR3 region has 14 residues. V lost 8 bases to trimming and J lost 5 bases, with 18 bases between them. Germline CDR1 and CDR2: LNHDA and SQIVND (reference sequence). The CDR3 nucleotides read TGTGCCAGTTTCGCGGACAGAGTCAGGACTGAAGCTTTCTTT. Protein: CASFADRVRTEAFF.

The chain combines TRBV6-6 with TRBJ1-5; D ambiguous. This CDR3 has 11 residues. Trimming shortened V by 0 bases and J by 6 bases, and 0 bases separated the two germline ends. CDR1 and CDR2 from the germline V gene are MNHNY and SVGAGI (reference sequence). The CDR3 loop is CASSYSQPQHF. The CDR3, as DNA: TGTGCCAGCAGTTACTCTCAGCCCCAGCATTTT.

This clone occurred a few times. V gene TRBV2 combines with J gene TRBJ2-7, with 10 bases identical to TRBD1. Losses at the gene ends were 7 bases for V and 0 bases for J; bases not matched to a gene: 3. Germline assignment: CDR1 SNHLY and CDR2 FYNNEI. This CDR3 spans 14 amino acids. CDR3 DNA sequence: TGTGCCAGCACTGGACAGGGGGACTCCTACGAGCAGTACTTC. Its translation: CASTGQGDSYEQYF.

The DNA of the CDR3 is TGTGCCAGCAGCCAAGTGGACCGCTACGAGCAGTACTTC. It is translated as CASSQVDRYEQYF. The chain uses TRBV14 and TRBJ2-7; D is undetermined. Germline V CDR1 and CDR2: SGHDN, FVKESK. Trimming cost V 1 base and J 3 bases, with 7 bases left between them. This CDR3 has 13 residues. Full variable domain (missing parts from reference TRBV14 and TRBJ2-7): EAGVTQFPSHSVIEKGQTVTLRCDPISGHDNLYWYRRVMGKEIKFLLHFVKESKQDESGMPNNRFLAERTGGTYSTLKVQPAELEDSGVYFCASSQVDRYEQYFGPGTRLTVT.

The chain joins TRBV9 to TRBJ1-1; TRBD1 agrees at 9 bases. V was pared by 4 bases and J by 2 bases, with 12 bases of the junction left unmatched. CDR1 SGDLS and CDR2 YYNGEE come from the germline V gene. This CDR3 is 17 amino acids long. Written as DNA, the CDR3 is TGTGCCAGCAGCCTAGCTTCCACAGGGGGCCCTAACACTGAAGCTTTCTTT. Amino acid sequence: CASSLASTGGPNTEAFF.

The chain carries TRBV30 and TRBJ1-2; 8 nucleotides match TRBD1. V trimming: 4 bases; J trimming: 7 bases; junction bases outside the gene matches: 14. Germline V gene sequence: CDR1 GTSNPN, CDR2 SVGIG (reference sequence). The CDR3 extends over 15 amino acids. The CDR3: CAWKGQGRVTGGYTF. The CDR3 DNA sequence: TGTGCCTGGAAAGGACAGGGAAGAGTTACCGGTGGCTACACCTTC. Combining the CDR3 with reference TRBV30 and TRBJ1-2 gives the whole variable domain SQTIHQWPATLVQPVGSPLSLECTVEGTSNPNLYWYRQAAGRGLQLLFYSVGIGQISSEVPQNLSASRPQDRQFILSSKKLLLSDSGFYLCAWKGQGRVTGGYTFGSGTRLTVV.

In the case of this clone: The same CDR3 arises from other DNA sequences in this sample as well. The chain links TRBV5-1 to TRBJ2-6; perhaps TRBD1 as D (6 bases). Between the trimmed V and J ends, which lost 0 bases and 0 bases, there was a span of 13 bases. The CDR3 totals 18 residues. Germline CDR1 reads SGHRS; CDR2 reads YFSETQ. This CDR3 reads CASSLVTGPSSGANVLTF. CDR3 bases: TGCGCCAGCAGCTTGGTTACAGGGCCGAGCTCTGGGGCCAACGTCCTGACTTTC. Full variable domain (missing parts from reference TRBV5-1 and TRBJ2-6): KAGVTQTPRYLIKTRGQQVTLSCSPISGHRSVSWYQQTPGQGLQFLFEYFSETQRNKGNFPGRFSGRQFSNSRSEMNVSTLELGDSALYLCASSLVTGPSSGANVLTFGAGSRLTVL.

V gene TRBV18 combines with J gene TRBJ1-3; D possibly corresponds to TRBD1 (6 bases). From germline, CDR1 is KGHSH and CDR2 LQKENI. Deletions cut 4 bases from V and 4 bases from J, with 11 bases between. The CDR3 covers 14 residues. CDR3 in DNA: TGTGCCAGCTCACTGGAGGACAGCGGAAACACCATATATTTT. Amino acids: CASSLEDSGNTIYF.

The CDR3 is CASSRQEATNEKLFF. CDR3 sequence (DNA): TGCGCCAGCAGCCGACAGGAGGCAACTAATGAAAAACTGTTTTTT. The rearrangement joins TRBV4-3 to TRBJ1-4, with a possible D match to TRBD1 (6 bases). CDR1 LGHNA and CDR2 YSLEER come from the germline V gene. The length of the CDR3 is 15 residues. Between the trimmed V and J ends, which lost 4 bases and 0 bases, there was a span of 9 bases.

This chain joins TRBV10-3 and TRBJ2-5, with 8 bases fitting TRBD1. Germline V gene lookup returns CDR1 ENHRY and CDR2 SYGVKD. This CDR3 spans 15 amino acids. Losses at the gene ends were 2 bases for V and 4 bases for J; bases not matched to a gene: 6. The CDR3 reads CAISEVQGDRETQYF. The CDR3 DNA follows: TGTGCCATCAGTGAGGTACAGGGGGACCGAGAGACCCAGTACTTC.

The chain combines TRBV11-2 with TRBJ1-1; TRBD1 matches at 7 bases. Germline CDR1 is SGHAT and CDR2 is FQNNGV. V dropped 3 bases and J dropped 6; count of bases not matched to a gene: 10. This CDR3 has 15 amino acids. The CDR3 spells CASSFSTGSGAEAFF. The CDR3 coding sequence is TGTGCCAGCAGCTTCTCGACAGGGTCGGGGGCTGAAGCTTTCTTT.

The chain links TRBV6-6 to TRBJ2-7; D is ambiguous. The CDR3 spans 16 residues. The V end was cut by 5 bases, the J end by 0 bases, with 17 bases between. Germline values: CDR1 MNHNY, CDR2 SVGAGI (reference sequence). The CDR3 spells CASSALGRTSSYEQYF. In nucleotides, the CDR3 is TGTGCCAGCAGTGCTTTGGGCAGGACCAGCTCCTACGAGCAGTACTTC.

The chain uses TRBV4-2 and TRBJ1-4, with D unresolved. V was cut by 0 bases and J by 16 bases, with 18 bases left in between. From germline, CDR1 is LGHNA and CDR2 YNFKEQ. CDR3 size: 14 residues. The CDR3 protein is CASSQDRVENIPFF. The CDR3 DNA follows: TGTGCCAGCAGCCAAGATCGTGTAGAAAACATTCCGTTTTTT.

V is TRBV28 and J is TRBJ2-3, with D maybe TRBD2 (6 bases). This CDR3 is 17 amino acids long. In germline, CDR1 is MDHEN, CDR2 SYDVKM. V gave up 5 bases and J gave up 3 bases, with 21 bases separating them. The CDR3 DNA is TGTGCCAGCAGTCCCCCCGTTTTCGGGGAGGTAACAGATACGCAGTATTTT. Its protein product is CASSPPVFGEVTDTQYF.